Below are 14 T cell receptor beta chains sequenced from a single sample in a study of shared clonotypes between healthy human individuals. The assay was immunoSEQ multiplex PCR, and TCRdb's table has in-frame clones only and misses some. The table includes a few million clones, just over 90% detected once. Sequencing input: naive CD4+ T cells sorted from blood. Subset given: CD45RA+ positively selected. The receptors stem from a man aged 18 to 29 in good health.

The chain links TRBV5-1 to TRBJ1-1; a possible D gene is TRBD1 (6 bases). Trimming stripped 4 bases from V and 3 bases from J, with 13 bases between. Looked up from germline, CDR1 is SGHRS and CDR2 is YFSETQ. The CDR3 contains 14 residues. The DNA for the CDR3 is TGCGCCAGCAGCCCGCTAGGGGGGGACACTGAAGCTTTCTTT. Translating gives CASSPLGGDTEAFF.

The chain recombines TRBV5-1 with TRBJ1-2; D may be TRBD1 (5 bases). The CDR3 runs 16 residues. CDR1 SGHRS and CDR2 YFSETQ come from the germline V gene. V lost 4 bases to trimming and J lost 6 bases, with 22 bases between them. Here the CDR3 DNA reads TGCGCCAGCAGCATAGGGAGGGGAATCGAGGGTGATGGCTACACCTTC. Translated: CASSIGRGIEGDGYTF. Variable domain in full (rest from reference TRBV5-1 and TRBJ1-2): KAGVTQTPRYLIKTRGQQVTLSCSPISGHRSVSWYQQTPGQGLQFLFEYFSETQRNKGNFPGRFSGRQFSNSRSEMNVSTLELGDSALYLCASSIGRGIEGDGYTFGSGTRLTVV.

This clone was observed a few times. CDR3 nucleotides: TGTGCCAGCAGTGAAGTTTGGCAACCCCCTGTGGCTTTCTTT. This codes for CASSEVWQPPVAFF. The rearrangement uses TRBV6-1 and TRBJ1-1; D is unclear. Germline-derived CDR1 and CDR2 are MNHNS and SASEGT. Trimming cost V 1 base and J 11 bases, with 17 bases left between them. This CDR3 is built from 14 residues.

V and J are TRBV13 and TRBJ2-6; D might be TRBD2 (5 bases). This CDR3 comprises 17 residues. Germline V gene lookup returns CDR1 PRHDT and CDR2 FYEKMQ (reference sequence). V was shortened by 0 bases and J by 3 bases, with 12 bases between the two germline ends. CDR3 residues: CASSLGPGRGGANVLTF. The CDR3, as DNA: TGTGCCAGCAGCTTAGGCCCTGGCCGGGGTGGGGCCAACGTCCTGACTTTC.

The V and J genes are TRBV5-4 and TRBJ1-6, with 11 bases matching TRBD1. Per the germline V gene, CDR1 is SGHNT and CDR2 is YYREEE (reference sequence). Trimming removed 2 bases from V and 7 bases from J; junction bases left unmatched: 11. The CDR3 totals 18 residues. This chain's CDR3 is CASSFGLGQGAANSPLHF. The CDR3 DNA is TGTGCCAGCAGCTTTGGTCTCGGACAGGGGGCCGCCAATTCACCCCTCCACTTT.

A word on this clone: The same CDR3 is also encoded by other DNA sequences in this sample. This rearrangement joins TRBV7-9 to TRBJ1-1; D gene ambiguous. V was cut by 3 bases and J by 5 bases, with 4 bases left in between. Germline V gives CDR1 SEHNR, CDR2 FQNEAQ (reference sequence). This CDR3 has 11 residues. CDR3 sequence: CASSLSTEAFF. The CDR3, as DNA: TGTGCCAGCAGCTTGAGTACTGAAGCTTTCTTT. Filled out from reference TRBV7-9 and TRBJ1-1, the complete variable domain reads DTGVSQNPRHKITKRGQNVTFRCDPISEHNRLYWYRQTLGQGPEFLTYFQNEAQLEKSRLLSDRFSAERPKGSFSTLEIQRTEQGDSAMYLCASSLSTEAFFGQGTRLTVV.

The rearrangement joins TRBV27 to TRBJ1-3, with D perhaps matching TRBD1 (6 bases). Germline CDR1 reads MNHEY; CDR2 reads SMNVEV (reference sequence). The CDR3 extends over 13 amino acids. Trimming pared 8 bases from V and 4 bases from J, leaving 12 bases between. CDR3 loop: CASSGVGGNTIYF. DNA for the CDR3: TGTGCCAGCTCAGGGGTGGGCGGAAACACCATATATTTT.

CDR3 in DNA: TGTGCCAGCAGTATCACAGGGGGCACTGAAGCTTTCTTT. Translating it yields CASSITGGTEAFF. The rearrangement joins TRBV6-5 to TRBJ1-1, with TRBD1 matching over 8 bases. The CDR3 consists of 13 residues. Germline values: CDR1 MNHEY, CDR2 SVGAGI. The V segment lost 5 bases and the J segment 4 bases; nucleotides outside the gene matches: 3.

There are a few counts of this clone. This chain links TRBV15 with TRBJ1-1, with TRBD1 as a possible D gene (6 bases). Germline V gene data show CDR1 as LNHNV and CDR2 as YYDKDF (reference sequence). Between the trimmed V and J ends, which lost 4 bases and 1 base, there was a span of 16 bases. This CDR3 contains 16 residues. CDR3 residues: CATSKMGGPANTEAFF. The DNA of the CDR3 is TGTGCCACCAGCAAAATGGGGGGGCCAGCGAACACTGAAGCTTTCTTT.

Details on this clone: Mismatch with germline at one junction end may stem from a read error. CDR3 DNA: TGTGTCAGCAGCAAGGGACTAGCGGGGGCGGCCTACAATGAGCAGTTCTTC. Protein sequence: CVSSKGLAGAAYNEQFF. This sequence joins TRBV5-4 and TRBJ2-1; 14 nucleotides agree with TRBD2. CDR1 is SGHNT, CDR2 YYREEE, per germline (reference sequence). The CDR3 sequence is 17 residues long. The full variable domain, in which reference TRBV5-4 and TRBJ2-1 provide the parts outside the CDR3, is ETGVTQSPTHLIKTRGQQVTLRCSSQSGHNTVSWYQQALGQGPQFIFQYYREEENGRGNFPPRFSGLQFPNYSSELNVNALELDDSALYLCVSSKGLAGAAYNEQFFGPGTRLTVL.

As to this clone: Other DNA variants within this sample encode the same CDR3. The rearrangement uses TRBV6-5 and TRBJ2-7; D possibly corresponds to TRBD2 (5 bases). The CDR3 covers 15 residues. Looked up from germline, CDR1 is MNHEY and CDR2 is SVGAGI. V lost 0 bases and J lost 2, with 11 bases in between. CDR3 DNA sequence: TGTGCCAGCAGTTACTCATCGGGATCCCCCTACGAGCAGTACTTC. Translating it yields CASSYSSGSPYEQYF.

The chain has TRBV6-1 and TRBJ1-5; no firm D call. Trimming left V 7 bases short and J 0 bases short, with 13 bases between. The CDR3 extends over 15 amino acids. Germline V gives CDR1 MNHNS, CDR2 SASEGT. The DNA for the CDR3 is TGTGCCAGCACCACTGCGGGTAGTAGCAATCAGCCCCAGCATTTT. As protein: CASTTAGSSNQPQHF.

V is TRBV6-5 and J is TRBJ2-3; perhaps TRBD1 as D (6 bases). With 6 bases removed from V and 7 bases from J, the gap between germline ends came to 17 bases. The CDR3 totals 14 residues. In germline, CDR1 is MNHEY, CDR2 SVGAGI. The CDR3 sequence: CASSSGQRRNTQYF. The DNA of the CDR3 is TGTGCCAGCAGCTCCGGACAGAGGAGGAATACGCAGTATTTT.

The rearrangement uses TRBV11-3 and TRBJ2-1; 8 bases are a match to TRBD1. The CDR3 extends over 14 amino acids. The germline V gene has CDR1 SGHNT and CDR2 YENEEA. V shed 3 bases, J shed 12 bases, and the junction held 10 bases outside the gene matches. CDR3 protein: CASSFGTGPLTQFF. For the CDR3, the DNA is TGTGCCAGCAGCTTCGGGACAGGCCCCTTGACGCAGTTCTTC. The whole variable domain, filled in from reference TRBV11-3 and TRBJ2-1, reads EAGVVQSPRYKIIEKKQPVAFWCNPISGHNTLYWYLQNLGQGPELLIRYENEEAVDDSQLPKDRFSAERLKGVDSTLKIQPAELGDSAVYLCASSFGTGPLTQFFGPGTRLTVL.